Sequencing of this TCR beta chain was carried out in a study of breast tumors, draining lymph nodes, adjacent tissues. The lymph nodes were axillary draining lymph nodes from breast cancer patients. This clonotype was picked up many times. Its antigen is not known. TCRdb reprocessed the multiplex PCR reads with MiXCR, giving one entry per CDR3 protein. The data hold 140,000 to 150,000 distinct CDR3 sequences, with around a third observed a single time. Notes on the study in general: Data only fit, rather than demonstrated, lymph node origin of most tumor T cells. Findings are consistent with lymph node origin and intratumoral expansion of most tumor T cells.

The V end was cut by 5 bases, the J end by 6 bases, with 17 bases between. Germline assignment: CDR1 SGHAT and CDR2 FQNNGV. The CDR3 runs to 14 residues. The sequenced material came from axillary lymph node tissue. The source of this sequence is a female donor with breast cancer. Some clones in this sample may be carry-over from other donors' samples. V gene TRBV11-2 combines with J gene TRBJ2-7; weak D call: TRBD2 (6 bases). The CDR3: CASSPLAGPAEQYF. CDR3 sequence (DNA): TGTGCCAGCAGCCCCCTGGCGGGGCCGGCCGAGCAGTACTTC.